This is a list of T cell receptor beta chains from one sample in a study of cytomegalovirus exposure and HLA in healthy donors. TCRdb keeps only in-frame clones here, not all; method: immunoSEQ multiplex PCR. In all, the sample yields around 160,000 clones. Material for sequencing was PBMCs. These receptor sequences come from a woman aged 45-65 years in good health and CMV-seronegative. Each CDR3 is given with its conserved first and last residue. The order of the fields is D gene, J gene, V gene, CDR3 DNA, CDR3 protein. The D gene is left open where the match is weak.

- TRBJ2-7 TRBV12-2 TGTGCAAGTCGCATCCGGACAGTCGAGACCCCCTACGAGCAGTACTTC CASRIRTVETPYEQYF
- TRBJ1-4 TRBV13 TGTGCCAGCAGCCCGCGGGGTAATGAAAAACTGTTTTTT CASSPRGNEKLFF
TRBD1 TRBJ2-7 TRBV5-1 TGCGCCAGCGGGAATACCGGGACAGGGGGCTACGAGCAGTACTTC CASGNTGTGGYEQYF
- TRBJ2-7 TRBV9 TGTGCCAGCAGCGTAGAAATGGGCTTTGGCGAGCAGTACTTC CASSVEMGFGEQYF
- TRBJ1-1 TRBV9 TGTGCCAGCAGCGTAGGCGGAGCGGGGGGGGCAAGTCGAGCTTTCTTT CASSVGGAGGASRAFF
TRBD1 TRBJ2-7 TRBV6-5 TGTGCCAGTCGCTTATACAGGGGGCACTACGAGCAGTACTTC CASRLYRGHYEQYF
TRBD2 TRBJ2-1 TRBV4-3 TGCGCCAGCAGCCGCTTTAGGCCAGCGGGAGGTCTATCTACTTACAATGAGCAGTTCTTC CASSRFRPAGGLSTYNEQFF
- TRBJ2-7 TRBV29-1 TGCAGCGTTAGGAGCTCCTACGAGCAGTACTTC CSVRSSYEQYF
TRBD1 TRBJ2-7 TRBV19 TGTGCCAGTAGTCGACAGGGCACCAACGAGCAGTACTTC CASSRQGTNEQYF
- TRBJ2-2 TRBV5-1 TGCGCCAGCAGCTTGCGGATTTTCAGGGGAAATAACACCGGGGAGCTGTTTTTT CASSLRIFRGNNTGELFF
- TRBJ2-1 TRBV11-1 TGTGCCAGCAGCCGTCGAGGAGGGCAGGGAAAGAATGAGCAGTTCTTC CASSRRGGQGKNEQFF
TRBD1 TRBJ1-3 TRBV28 TGTGCCAGTAAAACAGGGGGTTCTGGAAACACCATATATTTT CASKTGGSGNTIYF
TRBD1 TRBJ2-7 TRBV6-5 TGTGCCAGCAAAAGACGGGACAGCTACTACGAGCAGTACTTC CASKRRDSYYEQYF
TRBD2 TRBJ2-7 TRBV4-2 TGTGCCAGCAGCCAAGGTCTGCAGCGGGGGGCCCACGAGCAGTACTTC CASSQGLQRGAHEQYF
- TRBJ2-2 TRBV10-3 TGTGCCATCAGTGAGTCGGCGGATAACACCGGGGAGCTGTTTTTT CAISESADNTGELFF
TRBD1 TRBJ1-6 TRBV7-3 TGTGCCAGCAGCTCCGGGACAGTAAATTCACCCCTCCACTTT CASSSGTVNSPLHF
- TRBJ1-5 TRBV30 TGTGCCTGGAGTGAGGGGCATAGCAATCAGCCCCAGCATTTT CAWSEGHSNQPQHF
TRBD1 TRBJ1-2 TRBV25-1 TGTGCCAGCAGTGAAAACACAGGGGTAATACTAGGCTACACCTTC CASSENTGVILGYTF
- TRBJ1-2 TRBV13 TGTGCCAGCAGCTTAGGCCAGGGTTGGTATGGCTACACCTTC CASSLGQGWYGYTF
- TRBJ1-3 TRBV6-1 TGTGCCAGCAGTGACCAAACAGGGATACAAGGCATATCTGGAAACACCATATATTTT CASSDQTGIQGISGNTIYF
TRBD2 TRBJ2-1 TRBV2 TGTGCCAGCATCGGGGGGAGGGCCTTCGGTGAGCAGTTCTTC CASIGGRAFGEQFF
- TRBJ2-1 TRBV9 TGTGCCAGCAGCTCCCGGACAGGGGGCCTAGCGGGGGGCTCCTACAATGAGCAGTTCTTC CASSSRTGGLAGGSYNEQFF
TRBD1 TRBJ1-4 TRBV5-6 TGTGCCAGCAGCTGGGGGACAGGGGGGAGGAATGAAAAACTGTTTTTT CASSWGTGGRNEKLFF
- TRBJ1-5 TRBV7-8 TGTGCCAGCAGCTTATTAGGGGCAGGGGAAAGTCAGCCCCAGCATTTT CASSLLGAGESQPQHF
- TRBJ1-1 TRBV28 TGTGCCAGCAGTCCACAAAGTGGCACTGAAGCTTTCTTT CASSPQSGTEAFF
TRBD1 TRBJ1-6 TRBV2 TGTGCCAGCTCAAGATGGGACAGGGGCTTGGATTCACCCCTCCACTTT CASSRWDRGLDSPLHF
TRBD1 TRBJ2-7 TRBV10-3 TGTGCCATCAGTCAGGACAGGGGGTACGAGCAGTACTTC CAISQDRGYEQYF
TRBD1 TRBJ1-4 TRBV6-5 TGTGCCAGCAGTTACTCCTTGACAGGGCGAATTGAAAAACTGTTTTTT CASSYSLTGRIEKLFF
- TRBJ1-1 TRBV7-6 TGTGCCAGCAGCTTACGGGGACAGAACACTGAAGCTTTCTTT CASSLRGQNTEAFF
TRBD1 TRBJ1-2 TRBV4-2 TGTGCCAGCAGCCGGACAGGGAGAGGCTACACCTTC CASSRTGRGYTF
- TRBJ2-7 TRBV28 TGTGCCACCGCCTACGAGCAGTACTTC CATAYEQYF
TRBD1 TRBJ2-5 TRBV5-1 TGCGCCAGCAGTGACAGGGTAGGAGGAGATGGGGAGACCCAGTACTTC CASSDRVGGDGETQYF
TRBD2 TRBJ2-5 TRBV5-6 TGTGCCAGCACCATGACTAGCTTAGAGACCCAGTACTTC CASTMTSLETQYF
- TRBJ2-5 TRBV19 TGTGCCAGTAGTCTCACCCAGGGAAGGTTGGAGACCCAGTACTTC CASSLTQGRLETQYF
TRBD1 TRBJ2-1 TRBV5-4 TGTGCCAGCAGGCCGCCGGGACAGGGGATCGAAAATGAGCAGTTCTTC CASRPPGQGIENEQFF
- TRBJ2-5 TRBV18 TGTGCCAGCTCACCCCGCCAAGAGACCCAGTACTTC CASSPRQETQYF
- TRBJ2-5 TRBV15 TGTGCCACCAGCGGCCCTTCGCAGGCGGGGGAGACCCAGTACTTC CATSGPSQAGETQYF
- TRBJ2-7 TRBV6-1 TGTGCCAGCTCCCGAGGTGTTTCCTACGAGCAGTACTTC CASSRGVSYEQYF
TRBD1 TRBJ1-4 TRBV6-1 TGTGCCAGCAGCCTGGGACAGAATGAAAAACTGTTTTTT CASSLGQNEKLFF
- TRBJ1-1 TRBV19 TGTGCCAGTAGTATCCCGACATTGATGAACACTGAAGCTTTCTTT CASSIPTLMNTEAFF
- TRBJ1-2 TRBV5-1 TGCGCCAGCAGCTTGGGAGGCTCCTATGGCTACACCTTC CASSLGGSYGYTF
- TRBJ2-3 TRBV28 TGTGCCAGCAGTCCTCAAGGGCGGGCGATCGTAGATACGCAGTATTTT CASSPQGRAIVDTQYF
- TRBJ2-1 TRBV9 TGTGCCAGCAGCGCATCCGGGACTCCCTACAATGAGCAGTTCTTC CASSASGTPYNEQFF
- TRBJ2-7 TRBV5-8 TGTGCCAGCAGCTTGTACACAGCAGGCTCCTACGAGCAGTACTTC CASSLYTAGSYEQYF
- TRBJ1-3 TRBV4-2 TGTGCCAGCAGCTACTTGTTGGTAACCTCTGGAAACACCATATATTTT CASSYLLVTSGNTIYF
- TRBJ1-1 TRBV13 TGTGCCAGCAGTTTCAGTGAGAACACTGAAGCTTTCTTT CASSFSENTEAFF